The following is a TCR beta chain sequence with its context. This entry is derived from a study of blood T cell repertoires in COVID-19. Study information: COVID-19 samples collected from the United States, Italy and Spain covered acute and convalescent phases. Nucleic acid was either cDNA or gDNA, and it came from T cells, B-cell-depleted T cells, or PBMCs.

The ends were cut back, 0 bases at V and 7 bases at J, with 14 bases in the middle. The CDR3 has 15 amino acids. Germline assignment: CDR1 MGHRA and CDR2 YSYEKL. Authors' methods: Cell counts per sample came from amplifying reference gene primers. Sequencing was performed with immunoSEQ multiplex PCR; in TCRdb, only in-frame clones are kept and a portion is missing. The DNA gave D and trimming, while V, J and clone size come from that table. The table records approximately 110,000 clones, 90% of them present only once. The V gene is TRBV4-1, the J gene TRBJ2-3; D not resolved. The TCR was taken from a human donor in a cohort sampled during active COVID-19. The material sequenced was peripheral blood. For the CDR3, the DNA is TGCGCCAGCAGCCAAGATGCCTCAGCGCTATATACGCAGTATTTT. This encodes CASSQDASALYTQYF.